Shown below are 2 T cell receptor beta chains from a single sample sequenced in a study of early T cells in non-severe SARS-CoV-2 infection. MiXCR was run by TCRdb on the 5' RACE reads, yielding one entry per CDR3 protein. The sample lists some 58,000 distinct CDR3 sequences, roughly 12% occurring once. The material was whole blood, obtained at baseline. Source of these receptors: an adult who was a healthcare worker with PCR-confirmed SARS-CoV-2 infection or an uninfected control (not recorded which).

This clonotype appeared a few times. V is TRBV14 and J is TRBJ2-5, with D perhaps TRBD1 or TRBD2 (6 bases each). Per the germline V gene, CDR1 is SGHDN and CDR2 is FVKESK. CDR3 size: 15 residues. V shed 8 bases and J shed 0 bases, with 16 bases lying between them. The CDR3 protein is CASPQRRGYQETQYF. The CDR3 region has the DNA TGTGCCAGCCCGCAACGGAGGGGGTACCAAGAGACCCAGTACTTC.

The chain employs TRBV11-2 and TRBJ2-1; no firm D call. The CDR3 has 13 amino acids. CDR1 SGHAT and CDR2 FQNNGV come from the germline V gene. Trimming stripped 0 bases from V and 8 bases from J, with 8 bases between. This CDR3 is CASSLDLRDEQFF. In DNA form, the CDR3 reads TGTGCCAGCAGCTTAGATCTTAGGGATGAGCAGTTCTTC.